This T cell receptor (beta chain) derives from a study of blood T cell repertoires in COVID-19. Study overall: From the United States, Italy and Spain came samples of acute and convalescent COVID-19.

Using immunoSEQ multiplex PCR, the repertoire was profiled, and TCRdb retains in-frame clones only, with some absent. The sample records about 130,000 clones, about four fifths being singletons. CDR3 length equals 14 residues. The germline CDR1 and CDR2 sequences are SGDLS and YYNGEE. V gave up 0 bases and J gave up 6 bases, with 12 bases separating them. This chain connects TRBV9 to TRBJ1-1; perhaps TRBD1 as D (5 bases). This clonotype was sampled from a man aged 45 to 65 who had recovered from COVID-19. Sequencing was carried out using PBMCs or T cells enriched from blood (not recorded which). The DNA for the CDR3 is TGTGCCAGCAGCGTAGAGACAGTATCAGCTGAAGCTTTCTTT. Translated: CASSVETVSAEAFF.